The 12 T cell receptor beta chains in this list originate from one sample, sequenced in a study of T-cell memory formation after mild COVID-19. TCRdb independently ran MiXCR on the 5' RACE reads; one entry per CDR3 protein. Here the sample spans 550,000 to 700,000 distinct CDR3 sequences, 17% being singletons. Specimen: PBMCs or a T cell subset sorted from them (not recorded which). These receptor sequences come from an adult woman who had mild COVID-19 (a few samples of this study predate the infection). Cell type and time point are not known.

The V gene is TRBV12-3 or TRBV12-4, the J gene TRBJ2-5, with 8 nucleotides matching TRBD2. The CDR3 extends over 14 amino acids. Trimming cost V 6 bases and J 1 base; bases outside gene matches: 4. CDR3 bases: TGTGCCAGCAGCCCGGGGGGGGCCCAAGAGACCCAGTACTTC. Amino acids: CASSPGGAQETQYF.

This clonotype was detected a few times. J is TRBJ2-7 and V is TRBV19, with unresolved D. The CDR3 sequence is 13 residues long. The germline gives CDR1 LNHDA, CDR2 SQIVND (reference sequence). Trimming removed 5 bases at V and 3 bases at J, with 11 bases between. CDR3 residues: CASSYRPHYEQYF. CDR3 bases: TGTGCCAGTAGTTATCGACCCCACTACGAGCAGTACTTC.

Only a few counts were recorded for this clonotype. This chain links TRBV20-1 with TRBJ1-1, with 12 bases that match TRBD1. J lost 6 bases, V lost 6 bases, and 20 bases had no gene match. CDR1 and CDR2 from the germline V gene are DFQATT and SNEGSKA (reference sequence). The CDR3 is 18 residues long. In DNA, the CDR3 is TGCAGTGCCATAGGGGGATTTGGGACAGGGGGCCTTAGGGCTGAAGCTTTCTTT. Translating it yields CSAIGGFGTGGLRAEAFF.

This clonotype was counted at least ten times. This chain joins TRBV6-5 and TRBJ1-2; 10 bases line up with TRBD1. J gave up 8 bases and V 4 bases, and 13 bases lay outside the gene matches. Germline CDR1 and CDR2: MNHEY and SVGAGI. This CDR3 comprises 16 residues. The chain's CDR3 is CASSSRTGGLGEGYTF. Written as DNA, the CDR3 is TGTGCCAGCAGTTCACGGACAGGGGGTTTAGGAGAAGGCTACACCTTC.

The chain joins TRBV24-1 to TRBJ2-2; TRBD1 matches 8 bases. The CDR3 extends over 16 amino acids. Germline-derived CDR1 and CDR2 are KGHDR and SFDVKD. Trimming cost V 8 bases and J 6 bases; bases outside gene matches: 13. CDR3 in DNA: TGTGCCACCAATAGCCGGGCAGGGGGCGACCCCGGGGAGCTGTTTTTT. Translation gives CATNSRAGGDPGELFF.

This clonotype was found a few times. The V call is TRBV20-1, the J call TRBJ2-3; TRBD2 matches 8 bases. Germline V gene lookup returns CDR1 DFQATT and CDR2 SNEGSKA (reference sequence). Losses at the gene ends were 2 bases for V and 3 bases for J; bases not matched to a gene: 16. CDR3 length equals 18 residues. CDR3 sequence: CSARLSYQPGGKTDTQYF. As DNA, the CDR3 is TGCAGTGCTAGACTCTCTTACCAACCGGGAGGGAAAACAGATACGCAGTATTTT.

The V gene is TRBV11-3, the J gene TRBJ1-3; a possible D gene is TRBD1 (5 bases). Germline loops: CDR1 SGHNT, CDR2 YENEEA. V lost 0 bases, J lost 4 bases, and 10 bases lay in between. This CDR3 has 15 amino acids. The DNA for the CDR3 is TGTGCCAGCAGCTTAGATGAGGGGAGCGGAAACACCATATATTTT. Translating it yields CASSLDEGSGNTIYF. Looking up the rest from reference TRBV11-3 and TRBJ1-3 gives the full variable domain: EAGVVQSPRYKIIEKKQPVAFWCNPISGHNTLYWYLQNLGQGPELLIRYENEEAVDDSQLPKDRFSAERLKGVDSTLKIQPAELGDSAVYLCASSLDEGSGNTIYFGEGSWLTVV.

The V and J genes are TRBV7-2 and TRBJ1-2; the D is unclear. The CDR3 is 16 residues long. CDR1 and CDR2 from the germline V gene are SGHTA and FQGNSA. The ends were cut back, 1 base at V and 4 bases at J, with 16 bases in the middle. CDR3 loop: CASSLGAPLAGYGYTF. In nucleotides, the CDR3 is TGTGCCAGCAGCTTAGGGGCACCTCTTGCCGGCTATGGCTACACCTTC.

Ten or more counts support this clonotype. The rearrangement joins TRBV3-1 to TRBJ2-7; 12 nucleotides align to TRBD2. Trimming took 4 bases from V and 4 from J; bases not matched to a gene: 2. The CDR3 sequence is 14 residues long. CDR1 and CDR2 (germline): LGHDT, YNNKEL (reference sequence). CDR3 in amino acids: CASSRTSGAYEQYF. The CDR3 DNA reads as TGTGCCAGCAGCCGGACTAGCGGGGCATACGAGCAGTACTTC.

This clonotype was seen only a few times. The rearrangement uses TRBV7-2 and TRBJ2-1; D remains unclear. The CDR3 is 16 residues long. The V and J ends lost 0 bases and 2 bases respectively, with 11 bases between them. From germline, CDR1 is SGHTA and CDR2 FQGNSA. Here the CDR3 reads CASSLALGHPYNEQFF. DNA of the CDR3: TGTGCCAGCAGCTTAGCGCTAGGGCACCCCTACAATGAGCAGTTCTTC.

This clonotype was counted between two and nine times. V usage is TRBV4-1 and J usage is TRBJ1-1; D is perhaps TRBD1 (5 bases). Germline CDR1 MGHRA, CDR2 YSYEKL. V was shortened by 4 bases and J by 9 bases, with 21 bases between the two germline ends. The CDR3 has 15 residues. The CDR3 region has the DNA TGCGCCAGCAGCCCTCGCTCGACAGAAGAAGGTAAAGCTTTCTTT. Protein: CASSPRSTEEGKAFF.

The rearrangement uses TRBV7-2 and TRBJ2-5; 9 bases fit TRBD1. The CDR3 sequence is 14 residues long. J was trimmed by 2 bases and V by 7 bases; bases with no gene match: 5. Germline values: CDR1 SGHTA, CDR2 FQGNSA. CDR3 sequence reads: CASTRDRGQETQYF. The CDR3, as DNA: TGTGCCAGCACCCGTGACAGGGGGCAAGAGACCCAGTACTTC.